Below, 10 T cell receptor beta chains from the same sample are listed, as sequenced in a study of neurological immune-mediated disorders. TCRdb fed the 5' RACE reads into MiXCR, producing one record per CDR3 protein. The table records 12,000 to 15,000 distinct CDR3 sequences, under 15% of them present only once. Source material: CD8+ T cells from blood. These receptors came from a female donor with HTLV-1-associated myelopathy (HAM/TSP).

Many counts were recorded for this clonotype. The chain carries TRBV24-1 and TRBJ2-1; 15 bases line up with TRBD2. CDR1 KGHDR and CDR2 SFDVKD come from the germline V gene. With V trimmed by 6 bases and J by 2 bases, 1 base remained unmatched. The length of the CDR3 is 16 residues. DNA for the CDR3: TGTGCCACCAGTAGGACTAGCGGGGGGGCCTACAATGAGCAGTTCTTC. Residues: CATSRTSGGAYNEQFF.

This clonotype was observed at least ten times. The genes are TRBV7-9 and TRBJ2-1; D is unclear. Per germline, CDR1 SEHNR and CDR2 FQNEAQ (reference sequence). Trimming pared 5 bases from V and 8 bases from J, leaving 16 bases between. The CDR3 extends over 14 amino acids. Written as DNA, the CDR3 is TGTGCCAGCAGCGATCCGGTGCGTCCCCATGAGCAGTTCTTC. It codes for CASSDPVRPHEQFF. Drawing the rest from reference TRBV7-9 and TRBJ2-1, the complete variable domain is DTGVSQNPRHKITKRGQNVTFRCDPISEHNRLYWYRQTLGQGPEFLTYFQNEAQLEKSRLLSDRFSAERPKGSFSTLEIQRTEQGDSAMYLCASSDPVRPHEQFFGPGTRLTVL.

In its sample, this clonotype was seen many times. The genes are TRBV7-9 and TRBJ2-2, with unresolved D. The germline V gene encodes CDR1 SEHNR and CDR2 FQNEAQ (reference sequence). The CDR3 sequence is 14 residues long. The V end lost 1 base, the J end lost 4 bases, and 7 bases lay between the germline ends. The CDR3 DNA sequence: TGTGCCAGCAGCTTAGGAGCTGGCACCGGGGAGCTGTTTTTT. Protein product: CASSLGAGTGELFF.

This clonotype was found many times. This chain connects TRBV2 to TRBJ2-2; D is undetermined. Trimming shortened V by 4 bases and J by 4 bases, and 7 bases separated the two germline ends. The CDR3 extends over 13 amino acids. From germline, CDR1 is SNHLY and CDR2 FYNNEI. As DNA, the CDR3 is TGTGCCAGCAGTGGGGCGGTCACCGGGGAGCTGTTTTTT. Its protein product is CASSGAVTGELFF.

This clonotype has at least ten counts. The V and J genes are TRBV7-6 and TRBJ2-2; 9 bases align to TRBD1. There are 15 residues in the CDR3. V shed 4 bases, J shed 4 bases, and the junction held 4 bases outside the gene matches. Germline V lookup: CDR1 SGHVS, CDR2 FNYEAQ. CDR3 residues: CASSSQGAGTGELFF. The CDR3 region has the DNA TGTGCCAGCAGCTCACAGGGGGCGGGCACCGGGGAGCTGTTTTTT. Using reference TRBV7-6 and TRBJ2-2 for the parts outside the CDR3, the full variable domain is GAGVSQSPRYKVTKRGQDVALRCDPISGHVSLYWYRQALGQGPEFLTYFNYEAQQDKSGLPNDRFSAERPEGSISTLTIQRTEQRDSAMYRCASSSQGAGTGELFFGEGSRLTVL.

With regard to this clonotype: A much larger clone lies a single base off, so this may be a read error. The J gene is TRBJ2-5, the V gene TRBV5-5, with 10 bases identical to TRBD1. This CDR3 has 16 residues. The V gene's germline CDR1 is SGHKS and CDR2 YYEKEE (reference sequence). The junction had 5 bases not matched to a gene; V was cut back by 0 bases and J by 3 bases. The CDR3 nucleotides are TGTGCCAGCAGCTTGGGGACAGGGGGACCTAAAGAGACCCAGTACTTC. This codes for CASSLGTGGPKETQYF.

The rearrangement links TRBV15 to TRBJ2-5; TRBD2 might be the D (5 bases). V was cut by 9 bases and J by 4 bases, with 12 bases left in between. The CDR3 length is 12 residues. Germline V gene lookup returns CDR1 LNHNV and CDR2 YYDKDF (reference sequence). This CDR3 reads CATGEFGETQYF. The CDR3, as DNA: TGTGCCACGGGAGAGTTTGGAGAGACCCAGTACTTC.

There are many counts of this clonotype. CDR3 protein: CASNGLAGFGELFF. CDR3 nucleotides: TGTGCCAGCAACGGACTAGCGGGTTTCGGGGAGCTGTTTTTT. This chain links TRBV7-9 with TRBJ2-2; 11 nucleotides align to TRBD2. The germline V gene encodes CDR1 SEHNR and CDR2 FQNEAQ (reference sequence). The CDR3 extends over 14 amino acids. Trimming at V came to 7 bases and at J to 7 bases, leaving 5 bases not matched to a gene.

There are many counts of this clonotype. The chain links TRBV7-2 to TRBJ2-5, with 10 bases identical to TRBD2. Germline lookup yields CDR1 SGHTA and CDR2 FQGNSA. V was pared by 3 bases and J by 1 base, with 5 bases of the junction left unmatched. This CDR3 region has 16 residues. CDR3 amino acids: CASSLASGGLQETQYF. The CDR3 DNA reads TGTGCCAGCAGCTTGGCTAGCGGGGGCCTCCAAGAGACCCAGTACTTC. The full variable domain, its missing parts supplied by reference TRBV7-2 and TRBJ2-5, is GAGVSQSPSNKVTEKGKDVELRCDPISGHTALYWYRQSLGQGLEFLIYFQGNSAPDKSGLPSDRFSAERTGGSVSTLTIQRTQQEDSAVYLCASSLASGGLQETQYFGPGTRLLVL.

This clonotype was recorded many times. This chain links TRBV6-7 with TRBJ2-1; possible D gene TRBD2, 5 bases. TRBV6-7 is reported as an ORF; its role is uncertain. The V end was cut by 0 bases, the J end by 1 base, with 10 bases between. CDR3 length: 16 amino acids. CDR3 amino acids: CASSYSPSGSYNEQFF. The CDR3 DNA sequence: TGTGCCAGCAGTTACTCCCCCTCGGGATCCTACAATGAGCAGTTCTTC.